The rows below give T cell receptor beta chains drawn from one sample of a study of radiotherapy plus CTLA-4 blockade in lung cancer. This table comes from immunoSEQ multiplex PCR, and its TCRdb copy is limited to in-frame clones, with some not included. Counted here are over 80,000 clones, 80% to 90% occurring once; the ten biggest clones make up 0.65% to 0.9%. The sequenced sample was peripheral blood, obtained from a patient treated with radiotherapy plus ipilimumab. The receptors here all came from a human donor with non-small cell lung cancer who had stable disease on radiotherapy plus ipilimumab. CDR3s include the opening cysteine and the closing phenylalanine or tryptophan. A D gene is named only where the DNA matches it firmly. The size of a clone is reported for some rows only, either as once, few or many, or as a class for expanded clones.

J | size | D | V | DNA | CDR3
TRBJ2-3 | - | TRBD1 | TRBV28 | TGTGCCAGCAGTTTCATCGGGACAGGGCCCGATACGCAGTATTTT | CASSFIGTGPDTQYF
TRBJ2-7 | few | TRBD2 | TRBV5-1 | TGCGCCAGCAGCGCGAACCTACTAGCGGGAGGGTACGAGCAGTACTTC | CASSANLLAGGYEQYF
TRBJ1-5 | - | - | TRBV5-5 | TGTGCCAGCAGCTTGGGGCAGTACCATCAGCCCCAGCATTTT | CASSLGQYHQPQHF
TRBJ2-7 | - | TRBD2 | TRBV10-2 | TGCGCCAGCACGATTAGCGGGATTGGCGAGCAGTACTTC | CASTISGIGEQYF
TRBJ2-3 | - | TRBD1 | TRBV30 | TGTGCCTGGACAGGGGGCCGTGGAGATACGCAGTATTTT | CAWTGGRGDTQYF
TRBJ2-1 | - | TRBD1 | TRBV28 | TGTGCCAGCACCCCTAAAGGGGGCAAGGATGAGCAGTTCTTC | CASTPKGGKDEQFF
TRBJ2-7 | - | - | TRBV6-1 | TGTGCCAGCAGTGAAGAGGTGGGAAGAAACGAGCAGTACTTC | CASSEEVGRNEQYF
TRBJ2-5 | once | TRBD2 | TRBV7-3 | TGTGCCAGCAGCTTAGCGGGAGTTGGAGAGACCCAGTACTTC | CASSLAGVGETQYF
TRBJ2-7 | - | - | TRBV18 | TGTGCCAGCTCACCACTAGACTCCTCCTACGAGCAGTACTTC | CASSPLDSSYEQYF
TRBJ2-7 | once | - | TRBV13 | TGTGCCAGCAGCGGGGGGGGCGTCTACGAGCAGTACTTC | CASSGGGVYEQYF
TRBJ2-5 | - | TRBD2 | TRBV2 | TGTGCCAGCAGTTTAAGGAAGGCGGGGGTGGAGACCCAGTACTTC | CASSLRKAGVETQYF
TRBJ2-1 | - | TRBD2 | TRBV18 | TGTGCCAGCTCACCCAGGACTAGCGGGAGCTCCTACAATGAGCAGTTCTTC | CASSPRTSGSSYNEQFF
TRBJ2-7 | - | TRBD2 | TRBV11-2 | TGTGCCAGCAGCTTAGAACTAGCGGGATACGATCAGTACTTC | CASSLELAGYDQYF
TRBJ1-5 | - | - | TRBV28 | TGTGCCAGCAGTTTAACCAGGGTTAGCAATCAGCCCCAGCATTTT | CASSLTRVSNQPQHF
TRBJ2-5 | - | TRBD2 | TRBV7-9 | TGTGCCAGCAGCTTAGGAGGAGGAGCGGGGCGGGAGACCCAGTACTTC | CASSLGGGAGRETQYF
TRBJ1-2 | once | - | TRBV14 | TGTGCCAGCAGCCAATCTAGGTGGACCTTTAACTATGGCTACACCTTC | CASSQSRWTFNYGYTF
TRBJ1-6 | - | - | TRBV19 | TGTGCCAGTAGTATAGGACAACCTAATTCACCCCTCCACTTT | CASSIGQPNSPLHF
TRBJ2-7 | - | - | TRBV27 | TGTGCCCCCCAGGGGAACGAGCAGTACTTC | CAPQGNEQYF
TRBJ1-5 | - | - | TRBV5-1 | TGCGCCAGCAGCTTCAATAGCCTTAATCAGCCCCAGCATTTT | CASSFNSLNQPQHF
TRBJ1-2 | - | TRBD1 | TRBV5-4 | TGTGCCAGCAGCCCAGGACAGGCCCCTGATGGGGGCTACACCTTC | CASSPGQAPDGGYTF
TRBJ2-1 | - | - | TRBV6-1 | TGTGCCAGCAGGGCAGGGCAGAATGAGCAGTTCTTC | CASRAGQNEQFF
TRBJ1-2 | few | - | TRBV7-9 | TGTGCCAGCAGCTTAAACCGGGGGGAGGATGGCTACACCTTC | CASSLNRGEDGYTF
TRBJ2-3 | - | TRBD2 | TRBV2 | TGTGCCAGCAGGAGGGGAGGGACTAGAGATACGCAGTATTTT | CASRRGGTRDTQYF
TRBJ2-5 | once | - | TRBV19 | TGTGCCAGTAGTGGTCCTCGGTCGGACAGCGGAGAGACCCAGTACTTC | CASSGPRSDSGETQYF
TRBJ1-5 | - | - | TRBV7-3 | TGTGCCAGCAGCCTGGGGTGGGGTCAGCCCCAGCATTTT | CASSLGWGQPQHF
TRBJ1-3 | - | TRBD1 | TRBV5-1 | TGCGCCAGCAGCCCCGGGACAGGGACAGGAAACACCATATATTTT | CASSPGTGTGNTIYF
TRBJ2-7 | - | TRBD2 | TRBV29-1 | TGCAGCGTTGAGGCGCTAGCGGGGTACGAGCAGTACTTC | CSVEALAGYEQYF
TRBJ1-5 | - | - | TRBV2 | TGTGCCAGCAGAACCCAGTATAGCAATCAGCCCCAGCATTTT | CASRTQYSNQPQHF
TRBJ2-1 | - | TRBD1 | TRBV7-2 | TGTGCCAGCAGCTTAGGGACAGGGAGCTCCTACAATGAGCAGTTCTTC | CASSLGTGSSYNEQFF
TRBJ2-2 | - | - | TRBV4-1 | TGCGCCAGCAGCCAAGAGGGAGGAGGGACAGCGAACACCGGGGAGCTGTTTTTT | CASSQEGGGTANTGELFF
TRBJ1-4 | - | TRBD1 | TRBV28 | TGTGCCAGCAGTTTATTAGGGACAGGGGGCCGTGCAACTAATGAAAAACTGTTTTTT | CASSLLGTGGRATNEKLFF
TRBJ2-7 | once | - | TRBV18 | TGTGCCAGCTCACCTCCTGGTTCTGGGGCCGAGCAGTACTTC | CASSPPGSGAEQYF
TRBJ1-2 | - | - | TRBV7-8 | TGTGCCAGCAGCGGGCGGGGCAGGGAGGGTATCTATGGCTACACCTTC | CASSGRGREGIYGYTF
TRBJ2-7 | - | TRBD2 | TRBV5-4 | TGTGCCAGCAGCTTCCAACTAGCGTCAGAGCAGTACTTC | CASSFQLASEQYF
TRBJ2-5 | - | TRBD1 | TRBV27 | TGTGCCAGCAGAAATCCCCTGACAGGGTGTACCCAGTACTTC | CASRNPLTGCTQYF
TRBJ1-2 | few | - | TRBV7-3 | TGTGCCAGCAGCCCCCAGTCGGGGAACTATGGCTACACCTTC | CASSPQSGNYGYTF
TRBJ1-3 | - | - | TRBV10-3 | TGTGCCATCAGTGAGTCAGCGGCAAGCCCCTCTGGAAACACCATATATTTT | CAISESAASPSGNTIYF